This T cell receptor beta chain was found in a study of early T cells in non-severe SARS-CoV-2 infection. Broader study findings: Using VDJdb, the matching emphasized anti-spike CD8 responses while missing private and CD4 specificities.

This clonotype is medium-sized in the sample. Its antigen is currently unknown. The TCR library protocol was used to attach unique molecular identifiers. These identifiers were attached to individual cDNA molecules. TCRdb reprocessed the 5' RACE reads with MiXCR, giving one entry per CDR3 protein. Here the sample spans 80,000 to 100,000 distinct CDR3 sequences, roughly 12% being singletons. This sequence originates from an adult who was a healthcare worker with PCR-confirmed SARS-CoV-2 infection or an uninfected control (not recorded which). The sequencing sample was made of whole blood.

In nucleotides, the CDR3 is TGTGCCAGCTCACTTACCGACGGGGTGGAGCAGTACTTC. Its protein is CASSLTDGVEQYF. The rearrangement joins TRBV18 to TRBJ2-7, with a tentative D call TRBD2 (5 bases). This CDR3 comprises 13 residues. CDR1 KGHSH and CDR2 LQKENI come from the germline V gene. V lost 4 bases, J lost 7 bases, and 14 bases lay in between.